The sequence of this T cell receptor beta chain was determined in a study of OX40 agonist ivuxolimab in advanced cancers. Concerning the study at large: The costimulatory receptor OX40 (CD134) was targeted by ivuxolimab, a fully human IgG2 agonistic monoclonal antibody. Three dose-escalation patients achieved partial responses, one with hepatocellular carcinoma and two with cutaneous melanoma. Intravenous ivuxolimab was administered to patients every 2 weeks at six dose levels: 0.01, 0.1, 0.3, 1.5, 3 and 10 mg/kg. Of the approximately 50 dose-escalation patients, hepatocellular carcinoma was present in about 20, melanoma in around 15, renal cell carcinoma in 9 and head and neck cancer in 9. The monotherapy dose-escalation portion (N ≈ 55 patients) of the phase I ivuxolimab trial is reported in the paper. In the dose-escalation cohort, 75% to 90% of patients were male, and the mean age was 60 years with a range of roughly 20 to 79. The point of sequencing TCRbeta in the periphery was to test whether ivuxolimab changed TCR sequence diversity and drove clonal T-cell expansion. Patients were allowed to have had prior anti-PD-1, anti-PD-L1 or anti-CTLA-4 therapy, and around 43% of the dose-escalation patients had been treated with checkpoint inhibitors. Overall results and qualifications from the work: The antigen specificity of the peripheral T cells that underwent clonal expansion was not determined. On average, CD8+ T cells showed more expanded clones than CD4+ T cells after ivuxolimab. In the 0.1-3.0 mg/kg groups, partial responders had among the lowest normalized peripheral clonal expansion, particularly in CD8+ T cells. Low levels of normalized T-cell clonal expansion were also seen in some patients who did not respond. Clonal expansion of both CD4+ and CD8+ blood T cells was observed from baseline to week 6 at doses 0.1 to 3.0 mg/kg.

With regard to this clone: Its antigen remains undetermined. No clone much larger than this one lies a single base away; base qualities are absent.

From cysteine to phenylalanine, the CDR3 is 16 amino acids long. Only the CDR3 DNA is retained, 48 bases long and in frame from the first base. CDR1 and CDR2 are read off the germline V gene (reference sequence) as SGHKS and YYEKEE. Trimming removed 0 bases from V and 2 bases from J, leaving 12 bases between the germline ends. The trial excluded patients who had a history of autoimmune disease or were on systemic immunosuppression. Peripheral blood for TCR sequencing was collected from all dose cohorts at baseline, on cycle 4 day 1, and on cycle 7 day 1. Samples were obtained from an open-label, multicenter, first-in-human phase I dose-escalation trial of ivuxolimab. Adults with locally advanced or metastatic melanoma, renal cell, hepatocellular, or head and neck squamous cell carcinoma were enrolled in the trial. Before TCR sequencing, CD4+ T cells and CD8+ T cells from peripheral blood were sorted into separate populations.

To sequence the TCRbeta CDR3 region, genomic DNA was isolated from the sorted cells. TCRbeta CDR3 regions were sequenced using the immunoSEQ Assay. TCRdb holds this immuneACCESS table with in-frame rearrangements only. Some clones are missing; in checked studies, unresolved V genes explain under half, and the rest has no known cause. In all, the sample holds some 99,000 clones, and around 94% of those were seen once. The top ten hold about 0.18% of the sample. The sequences come from CD4+ or CD8+ T cells sorted from blood, collected in a trial of the OX40 agonist ivuxolimab. The TCR originated in an adult with an advanced solid tumor such as melanoma, head and neck, liver or kidney cancer. In this chain, TRBV5-5 is recombined with TRBJ1-5, with an unclear D gene assignment. The DNA sequence is TGTGCCAGCAGCTTGGATGGGTTATTGGGCAATCAGCCCCAGCATTTT. It specifies CASSLDGLLGNQPQHF.